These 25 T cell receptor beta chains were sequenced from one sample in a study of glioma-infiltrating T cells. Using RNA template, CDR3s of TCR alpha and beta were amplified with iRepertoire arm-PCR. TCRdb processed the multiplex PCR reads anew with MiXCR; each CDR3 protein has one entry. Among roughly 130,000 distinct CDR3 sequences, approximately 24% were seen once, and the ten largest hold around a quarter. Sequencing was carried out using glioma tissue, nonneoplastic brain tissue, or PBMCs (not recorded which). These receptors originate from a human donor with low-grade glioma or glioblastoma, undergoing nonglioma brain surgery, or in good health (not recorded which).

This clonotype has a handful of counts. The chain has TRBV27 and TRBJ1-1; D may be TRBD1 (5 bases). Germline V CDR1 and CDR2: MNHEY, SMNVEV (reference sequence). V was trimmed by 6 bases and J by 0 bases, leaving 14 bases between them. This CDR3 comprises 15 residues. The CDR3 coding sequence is TGTGCCAGCAGGCGGGGGTCTTTTATGAACACTGAAGCTTTCTTT. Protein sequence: CASRRGSFMNTEAFF.

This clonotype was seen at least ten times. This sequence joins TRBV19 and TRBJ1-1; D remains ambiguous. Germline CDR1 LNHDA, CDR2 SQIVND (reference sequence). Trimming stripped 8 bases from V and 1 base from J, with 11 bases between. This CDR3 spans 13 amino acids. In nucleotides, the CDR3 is TGTGCCAGTGGACCGGGAGCGAACACTGAAGCTTTCTTT. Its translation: CASGPGANTEAFF. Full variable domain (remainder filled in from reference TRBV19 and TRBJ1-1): DGGITQSPKYLFRKEGQNVTLSCEQNLNHDAMYWYRQDPGQGLRLIYYSQIVNDFQKGDIAEGYSVSREKKESFPLTVTSAQKNPTAFYLCASGPGANTEAFFGQGTRLTVV.

CDR3 sequence: CASSLSGLGADTQYF. The CDR3 DNA sequence: TGTGCCAGCAGCTTATCGGGACTAGGGGCAGATACGCAGTATTTT. The chain is built from TRBV7-7 and TRBJ2-3; TRBD2 agrees at 8 bases. CDR1 is SSHAT, CDR2 FNYEAQ, per germline (reference sequence). Trimming at V came to 2 bases and at J to 4 bases, leaving 5 bases not matched to a gene. This CDR3 has 15 amino acids.

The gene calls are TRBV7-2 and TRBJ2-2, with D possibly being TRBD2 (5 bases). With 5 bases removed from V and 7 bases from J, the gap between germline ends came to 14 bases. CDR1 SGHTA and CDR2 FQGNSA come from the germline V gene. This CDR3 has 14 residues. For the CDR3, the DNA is TGTGCCAGCAGCCTCGGCCATCGGGGCGGGGAGCTGTTTTTT. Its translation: CASSLGHRGGELFF. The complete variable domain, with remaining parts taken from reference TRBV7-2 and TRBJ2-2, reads GAGVSQSPSNKVTEKGKDVELRCDPISGHTALYWYRQSLGQGLEFLIYFQGNSAPDKSGLPSDRFSAERTGGSVSTLTIQRTQQEDSAVYLCASSLGHRGGELFFGEGSRLTVL.

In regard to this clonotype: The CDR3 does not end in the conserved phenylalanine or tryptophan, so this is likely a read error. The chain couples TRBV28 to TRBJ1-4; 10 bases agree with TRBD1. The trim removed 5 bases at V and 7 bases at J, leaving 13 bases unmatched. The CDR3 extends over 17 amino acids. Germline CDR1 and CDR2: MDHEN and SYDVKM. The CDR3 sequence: CASSVSPGTGVGEKLFL. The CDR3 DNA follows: TGTGCCAGCAGTGTCTCACCCGGGACAGGGGTGGGTGAAAAACTGTTTTTG.

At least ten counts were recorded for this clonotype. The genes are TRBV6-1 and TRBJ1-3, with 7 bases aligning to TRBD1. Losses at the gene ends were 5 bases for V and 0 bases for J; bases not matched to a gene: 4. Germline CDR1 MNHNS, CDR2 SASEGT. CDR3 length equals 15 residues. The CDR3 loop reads CASSNRGNSGNTIYF. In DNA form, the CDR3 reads TGTGCCAGCAGTAACAGGGGAAACTCTGGAAACACCATATATTTT.

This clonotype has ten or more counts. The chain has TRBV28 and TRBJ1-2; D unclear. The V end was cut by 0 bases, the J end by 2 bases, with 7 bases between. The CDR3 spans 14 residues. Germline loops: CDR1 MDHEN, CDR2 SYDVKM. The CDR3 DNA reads TGTGCCAGCAGTTTATGGGAGGGAAACTATGGCTACACCTTC. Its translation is CASSLWEGNYGYTF.

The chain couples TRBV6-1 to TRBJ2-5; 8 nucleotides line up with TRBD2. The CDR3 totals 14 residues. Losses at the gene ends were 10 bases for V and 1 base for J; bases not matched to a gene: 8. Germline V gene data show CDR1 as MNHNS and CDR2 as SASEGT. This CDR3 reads CAIRDGGGQETQYF. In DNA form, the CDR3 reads TGTGCCATCCGCGACGGGGGGGGCCAAGAGACCCAGTACTTC.

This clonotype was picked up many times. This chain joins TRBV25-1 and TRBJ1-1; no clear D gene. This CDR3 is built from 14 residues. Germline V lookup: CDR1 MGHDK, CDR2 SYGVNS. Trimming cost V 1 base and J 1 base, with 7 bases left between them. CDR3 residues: CASSEFRGNTEAFF. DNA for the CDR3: TGTGCCAGCAGTGAATTTCGGGGGAACACTGAAGCTTTCTTT.

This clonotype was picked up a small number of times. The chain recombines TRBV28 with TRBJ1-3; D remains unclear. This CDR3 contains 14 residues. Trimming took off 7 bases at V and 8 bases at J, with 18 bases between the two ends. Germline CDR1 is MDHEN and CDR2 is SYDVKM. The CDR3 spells CASMGEGGGYTIYF. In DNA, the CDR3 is TGTGCCAGCATGGGCGAAGGCGGAGGGTACACCATATATTTT.

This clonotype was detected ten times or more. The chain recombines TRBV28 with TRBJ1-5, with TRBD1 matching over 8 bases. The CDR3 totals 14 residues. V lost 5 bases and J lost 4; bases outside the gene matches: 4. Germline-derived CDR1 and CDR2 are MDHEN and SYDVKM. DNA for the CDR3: TGTGCCAGCAGTATTGGACAGGGAAATCAGCCCCAGCATTTT. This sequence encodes CASSIGQGNQPQHF.

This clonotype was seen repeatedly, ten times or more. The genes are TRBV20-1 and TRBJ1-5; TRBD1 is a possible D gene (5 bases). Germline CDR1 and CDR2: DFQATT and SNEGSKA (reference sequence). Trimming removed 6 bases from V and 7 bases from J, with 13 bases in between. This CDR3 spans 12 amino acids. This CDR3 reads CSAGVGYQPQHF. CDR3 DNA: TGCAGTGCGGGGGTGGGGTACCAGCCCCAGCATTTT.

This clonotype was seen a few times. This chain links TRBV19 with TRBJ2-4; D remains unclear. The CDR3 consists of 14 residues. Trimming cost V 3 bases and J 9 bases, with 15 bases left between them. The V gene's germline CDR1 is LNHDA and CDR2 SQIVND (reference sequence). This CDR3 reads CASSIGPHMTIQYF. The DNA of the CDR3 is TGTGCCAGTAGTATTGGGCCCCATATGACCATTCAGTACTTC.

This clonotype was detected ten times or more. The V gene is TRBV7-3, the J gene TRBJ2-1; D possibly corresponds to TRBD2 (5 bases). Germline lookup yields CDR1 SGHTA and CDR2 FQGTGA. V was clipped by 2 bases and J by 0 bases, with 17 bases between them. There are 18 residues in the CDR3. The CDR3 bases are TGTGCCAGCAGCTTATCGTCCCTCCGGGGATCCTCCTACAATGAGCAGTTCTTC. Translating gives CASSLSSLRGSSYNEQFF.

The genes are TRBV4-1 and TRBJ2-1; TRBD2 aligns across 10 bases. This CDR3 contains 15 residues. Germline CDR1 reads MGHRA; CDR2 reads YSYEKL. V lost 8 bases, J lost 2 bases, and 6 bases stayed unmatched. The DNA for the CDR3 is TGCGCCAGCGGAGGAGGACTAGCGGCCTACAATGAGCAGTTCTTC. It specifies CASGGGLAAYNEQFF.

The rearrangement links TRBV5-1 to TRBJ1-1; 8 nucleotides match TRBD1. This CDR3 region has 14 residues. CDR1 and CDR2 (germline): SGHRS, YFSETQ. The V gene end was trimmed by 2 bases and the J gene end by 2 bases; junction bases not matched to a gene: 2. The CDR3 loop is CASSFQGANTEAFF. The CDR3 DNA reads TGCGCCAGCAGCTTCCAGGGGGCTAACACTGAAGCTTTCTTT.

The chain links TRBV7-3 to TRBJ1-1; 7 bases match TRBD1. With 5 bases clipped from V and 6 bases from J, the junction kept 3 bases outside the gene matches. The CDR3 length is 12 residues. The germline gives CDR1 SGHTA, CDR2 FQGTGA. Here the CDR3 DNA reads TGTGCCAGCAGCCCGGACAGGCCTGAAGCTTTCTTT. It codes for CASSPDRPEAFF.

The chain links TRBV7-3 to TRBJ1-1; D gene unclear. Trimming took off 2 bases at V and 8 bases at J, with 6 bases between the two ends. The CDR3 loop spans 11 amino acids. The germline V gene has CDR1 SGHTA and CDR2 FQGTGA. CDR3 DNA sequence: TGTGCCAGCAGCTTAGGAGGAGAAGCTTTCTTT. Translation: CASSLGGEAFF.

CDR3 in amino acids: CASSTQAQDTQYF. The CDR3 DNA is TGTGCCAGCAGTACCCAGGCCCAAGATACGCAGTATTTT. The V call is TRBV6-2 or TRBV6-3, the J call TRBJ2-3; D remains ambiguous. Per germline, CDR1 MNHEY and CDR2 SVGEGT. V lost 5 bases to trimming and J lost 5 bases, with 11 bases between them. CDR3 size: 13 residues.

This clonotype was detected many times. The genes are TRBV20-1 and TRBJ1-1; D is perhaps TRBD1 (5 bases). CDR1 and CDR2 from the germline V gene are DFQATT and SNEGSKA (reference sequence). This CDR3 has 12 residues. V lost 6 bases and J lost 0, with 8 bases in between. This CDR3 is CSADRLNTEAFF. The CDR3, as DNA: TGCAGTGCCGACAGACTGAACACTGAAGCTTTCTTT.

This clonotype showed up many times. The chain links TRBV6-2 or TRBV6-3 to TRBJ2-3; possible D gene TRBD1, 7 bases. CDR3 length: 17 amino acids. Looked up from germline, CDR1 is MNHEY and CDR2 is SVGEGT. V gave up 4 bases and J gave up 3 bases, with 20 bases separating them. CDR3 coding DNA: TGTGCCAGCAGTTCACCATTACAGGGGAGGAGGACAGATACGCAGTATTTT. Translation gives CASSSPLQGRRTDTQYF.

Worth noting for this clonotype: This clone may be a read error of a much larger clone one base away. The CDR3 nucleotides read TGTGCCAGCAGTGAATGGTTGACAGGGCTCAGTGAGCAGTTCTTC. It codes for CASSEWLTGLSEQFF. The chain has TRBV6-1 and TRBJ2-1, with 7 bases lining up with TRBD1. Germline values: CDR1 MNHNS, CDR2 SASEGT. V shed 2 bases and J 9 bases; nucleotides not matched to a gene: 10. CDR3 length: 15 amino acids.

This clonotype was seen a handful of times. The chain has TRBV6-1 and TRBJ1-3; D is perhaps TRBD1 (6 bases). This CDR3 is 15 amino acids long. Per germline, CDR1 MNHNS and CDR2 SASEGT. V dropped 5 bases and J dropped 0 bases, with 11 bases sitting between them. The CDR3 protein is CASSTDRSSGNTIYF. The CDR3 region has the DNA TGTGCCAGCAGTACCGACAGGAGCTCTGGAAACACCATATATTTT.

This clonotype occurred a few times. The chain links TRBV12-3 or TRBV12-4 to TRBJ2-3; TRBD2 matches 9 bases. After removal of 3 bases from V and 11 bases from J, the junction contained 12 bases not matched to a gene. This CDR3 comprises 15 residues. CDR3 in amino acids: CASSLRGGAKRRQYF. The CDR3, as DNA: TGTGCCAGCAGTTTGCGCGGGGGGGCAAAAAGAAGGCAGTATTTT.

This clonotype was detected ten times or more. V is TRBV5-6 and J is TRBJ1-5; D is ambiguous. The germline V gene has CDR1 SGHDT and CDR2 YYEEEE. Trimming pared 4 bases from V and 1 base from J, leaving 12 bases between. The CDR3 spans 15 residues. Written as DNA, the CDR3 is TGTGCCAGCAGCCTCCTGGGAGTGAGCAATCAGCCCCAGCATTTT. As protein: CASSLLGVSNQPQHF.